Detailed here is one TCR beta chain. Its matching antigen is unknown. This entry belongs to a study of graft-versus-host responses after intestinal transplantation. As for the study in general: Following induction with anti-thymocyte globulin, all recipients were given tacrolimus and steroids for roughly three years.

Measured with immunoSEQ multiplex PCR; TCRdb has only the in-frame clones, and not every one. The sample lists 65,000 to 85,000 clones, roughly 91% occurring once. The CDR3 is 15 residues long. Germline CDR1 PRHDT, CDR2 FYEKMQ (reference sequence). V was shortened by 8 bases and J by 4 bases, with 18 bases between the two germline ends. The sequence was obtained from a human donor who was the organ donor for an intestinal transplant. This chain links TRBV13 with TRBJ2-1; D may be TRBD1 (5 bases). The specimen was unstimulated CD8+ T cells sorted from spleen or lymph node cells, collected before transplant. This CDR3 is CASRQTATLYNEQFF. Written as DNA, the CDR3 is TGTGCCAGCCGCCAGACAGCAACTTTATACAATGAGCAGTTCTTC.